These 20 T cell receptor beta chains originate from one sample sequenced in a study of blood T cell repertoires in COVID-19. This table comes from immunoSEQ multiplex PCR, and its TCRdb copy is limited to in-frame clones, with some not included. This sample yields 100,000 to 120,000 clones, of which roughly 76% are seen a single time; around 7.3% belongs to the top ten. Source material: peripheral blood. These receptors all come from a woman in her sixties with acute or convalescent COVID-19.

V gene TRBV5-4 combines with J gene TRBJ1-2, with unresolved D. Germline values: CDR1 SGHNT, CDR2 YYREEE (reference sequence). Trimming shortened V by 2 bases and J by 7 bases, and 6 bases separated the two germline ends. The CDR3 totals 11 residues. The CDR3 here is CASSLHGGYTF. Written as DNA, the CDR3 is TGTGCCAGCAGCTTACATGGTGGCTACACCTTC.

The chain couples TRBV6-5 to TRBJ2-7, with D hard to call. Germline lookup yields CDR1 MNHEY and CDR2 SVGAGI. Trimming cost V 6 bases and J 3 bases, with 9 bases left between them. This CDR3 spans 12 amino acids. The DNA of the CDR3 is TGTGCCAGCAGCCCCCGTAGCTACGAGCAGTACTTC. It is translated as CASSPRSYEQYF.

The chain combines TRBV6-7 with TRBJ1-6, with D maybe TRBD1 (6 bases). TRBV6-7 carries the ORF label, with uncertain function. This CDR3 contains 17 residues. Trimming cost V 10 bases and J 4 bases, with 23 bases left between them. The DNA of the CDR3 is TGTGCCACAGGACCCACTCAGGGGCCATCTTATAATTCACCCCTCCACTTT. Residues: CATGPTQGPSYNSPLHF.

This rearrangement joins TRBV3-1 (or the pseudogene TRBV3-2) to TRBJ2-1; 7 bases map to TRBD2. This CDR3 has 15 amino acids. Trimming cost V 4 bases and J 6 bases; bases outside gene matches: 9. The V gene's germline CDR1 is LGHDT and CDR2 YNNKEL (reference sequence). As DNA, the CDR3 is TGTGCCAGCAGCCCTCAGCGGGGCCCTTTCAATGAGCAGTTCTTC. Its protein is CASSPQRGPFNEQFF.

This clone was observed a single time. The chain has TRBV25-1 and TRBJ2-7, with TRBD1 as a possible D gene (6 bases). CDR3 length: 12 residues. Germline values: CDR1 MGHDK, CDR2 SYGVNS. Trimming shortened V by 3 bases and J by 5 bases, and 8 bases separated the two germline ends. In DNA form, the CDR3 reads TGTGCCAGCAGTGACAGGGGTAACGAGCAGTACTTC. Protein sequence: CASSDRGNEQYF.

The chain uses TRBV18 and TRBJ1-5, with TRBD1 matching 7 bases. Per germline, CDR1 KGHSH and CDR2 LQKENI. The CDR3 contains 14 residues. V lost 5 bases, J lost 3 bases, and 4 bases stayed unmatched. The CDR3 bases are TGTGCCAGCTCATACGACAGGGTCAATCAGCCCCAGCATTTT. Protein sequence: CASSYDRVNQPQHF.

This chain links TRBV7-9 with TRBJ1-3; possible D gene TRBD1, 6 bases. V lost 4 bases and J 4 bases, leaving 11 bases between the germline ends. The length of the CDR3 is 14 residues. Germline V gene sequence: CDR1 SEHNR, CDR2 FQNEAQ (reference sequence). The CDR3 protein is CASSYMGAGNTIYF. CDR3 bases: TGTGCCAGCAGCTACATGGGGGCCGGAAACACCATATATTTT.

This rearrangement joins TRBV21-1 to TRBJ1-4; the table's D call of TRBD1 was not tested on the DNA. TRBV21-1 corresponds to a pseudogene. The CDR3 totals 20 residues. The CDR3 protein is CASSNGERQGLRGANEKLFF. For the CDR3, the DNA is TGTGCCAGCAGCAACGGGGAGCGACAGGGTTTAAGGGGGGCTAATGAAAAACTGTTTTTT.

The rearrangement joins TRBV7-2 to TRBJ1-3; D is perhaps TRBD1 (5 bases). Deletions cut 5 bases from V and 4 bases from J, with 15 bases between. The CDR3 totals 15 residues. Germline values: CDR1 SGHTA, CDR2 FQGNSA. The DNA for the CDR3 is TGTGCCAGCAGCCGTCAAGCAGGGAGGGGAAACACCATATATTTT. This sequence encodes CASSRQAGRGNTIYF.

V gene TRBV28 combines with J gene TRBJ1-2; 7 nucleotides match TRBD1. V shed 5 bases, J shed 2 bases, and the junction held 8 bases outside the gene matches. This CDR3 contains 15 residues. Germline V gives CDR1 MDHEN, CDR2 SYDVKM. CDR3 coding DNA: TGTGCCAGCAGTCCAAGGACAGGAAAGAACTATGGCTACACCTTC. Amino acid sequence: CASSPRTGKNYGYTF.

V is TRBV5-5 and J is TRBJ2-7; TRBD1 agrees at 7 bases. The CDR3 spans 15 residues. The V segment lost 2 bases and the J segment 3 bases; nucleotides outside the gene matches: 8. Germline V gene lookup returns CDR1 SGHKS and CDR2 YYEKEE (reference sequence). CDR3 nucleotides: TGTGCCAGCAGCTTTGATGTAGGGACAGTCTACGAGCAGTACTTC. Residues: CASSFDVGTVYEQYF.

This clone was found once. V and J are TRBV19 and TRBJ2-3; TRBD2 matches 9 bases. CDR3 length: 17 amino acids. The V gene end was trimmed by 5 bases and the J gene end by 0 bases; junction bases not matched to a gene: 9. Germline CDR1 and CDR2: LNHDA and SQIVND (reference sequence). In DNA, the CDR3 is TGTGCCAGTAGTCGGAGGGGTAGCGGGGGTAGCACAGATACGCAGTATTTT. Translated, it gives CASSRRGSGGSTDTQYF.

The gene calls are TRBV6-1 and TRBJ2-1, with D maybe TRBD1 (6 bases). V was pared by 1 base and J by 4 bases, with 14 bases between. Germline V lookup: CDR1 MNHNS, CDR2 SASEGT. This CDR3 is 16 amino acids long. For the CDR3, the DNA is TGTGCCAGCAGTGAAGGAACGAGGACAGTTTACAATGAGCAGTTCTTC. As protein: CASSEGTRTVYNEQFF.

V and J are TRBV28 and TRBJ1-1; a weak D match, TRBD1 (5 bases). This CDR3 has 14 amino acids. Germline CDR1 reads MDHEN; CDR2 reads SYDVKM. Trimming cost V 10 bases and J 5 bases, with 20 bases left between them. The CDR3 DNA sequence: TGTGCCACCAAACAACAGCGGCGGGGGACTGAAGCTTTCTTT. This translates into CATKQQRRGTEAFF.

The rearrangement links TRBV5-6 to TRBJ2-7; D remains ambiguous. Germline assignment: CDR1 SGHDT and CDR2 YYEEEE. V lost 0 bases, J lost 3 bases, and 13 bases lay in between. This CDR3 contains 15 residues. The CDR3 is CASSLDSPVHYEQYF. As DNA, the CDR3 is TGTGCCAGCAGCTTGGACAGTCCAGTCCACTACGAGCAGTACTTC. Together with reference TRBV5-6 and TRBJ2-7, the CDR3 gives the full variable domain: DAGVTQSPTHLIKTRGQQVTLRCSPKSGHDTVSWYQQALGQGPQFIFQYYEEEERQRGNFPDRFSGHQFPNYSSELNVNALLLGDSALYLCASSLDSPVHYEQYFGPGTRLTVT.

The rearrangement links TRBV28 to TRBJ1-2; the D is unclear. Germline V lookup: CDR1 MDHEN, CDR2 SYDVKM. The CDR3 has 14 residues. V shed 10 bases and J shed 5 bases, with 20 bases lying between them. CDR3 DNA sequence: TGTGCCACCTCAGGACTATCTCGTATGTATGGCTACACCTTC. Its protein product is CATSGLSRMYGYTF.

The V and J genes are TRBV10-2 and TRBJ1-3; D is undetermined. Trimming shortened V by 11 bases and J by 0 bases, and 14 bases separated the two germline ends. The CDR3 sequence is 14 residues long. The germline gives CDR1 WSHSY, CDR2 SAAADI. For the CDR3, the DNA is TGCGCCCTACGTCCGTCGAGCTCTGGAAACACCATATATTTT. This encodes CALRPSSSGNTIYF.

This clone occurred a few times. The chain combines TRBV20-1 with TRBJ1-1, with 8 bases fitting TRBD1. CDR1 is DFQATT and CDR2 is SNEGSKA in the germline V gene (reference sequence). The CDR3 runs 15 residues. V was clipped by 3 bases and J by 4 bases; unmatched bases: 10. This chain's CDR3 is CSASQGARGGTEAFF. The CDR3 DNA follows: TGCAGTGCTAGTCAGGGGGCGCGGGGGGGCACTGAAGCTTTCTTT.

The rearrangement uses TRBV7-9 and TRBJ1-6; possibly TRBD1 for D (5 bases). Looked up from germline, CDR1 is SEHNR and CDR2 is FQNEAQ (reference sequence). The CDR3 covers 18 residues. V was shortened by 5 bases and J by 7 bases, with 24 bases between the two germline ends. The CDR3 protein is CASSPLWAGSGGNSPLHF. CDR3 sequence (DNA): TGTGCCAGCAGCCCCCTGTGGGCAGGGAGTGGGGGGAATTCACCCCTCCACTTT. The full variable domain, rest sourced from reference TRBV7-9 and TRBJ1-6, is DTGVSQNPRHKITKRGQNVTFRCDPISEHNRLYWYRQTLGQGPEFLTYFQNEAQLEKSRLLSDRFSAERPKGSFSTLEIQRTEQGDSAMYLCASSPLWAGSGGNSPLHFGNGTRLTVT.

This chain links TRBV19 with TRBJ2-1; 13 bases agree with TRBD2. The CDR3 totals 15 residues. J was trimmed by 9 bases and V by 5 bases; bases with no gene match: 7. Germline V lookup: CDR1 LNHDA, CDR2 SQIVND (reference sequence). In DNA form, the CDR3 reads TGTGCCAGTAGTCAACTAGCGGGGGGGCCGAGTGAGCAGTTCTTC. This codes for CASSQLAGGPSEQFF.